Below, one T cell receptor (beta chain) is given with its context. The CDR3 runs 17 residues. Trimming took 1 base from V and 0 from J; bases not matched to a gene: 8. The germline V gene has CDR1 LNHDA and CDR2 SQIVND (reference sequence). The sample belongs to a study of blood T cell repertoires in COVID-19. Study-wide context: Nucleic acid was either cDNA or gDNA, and it came from T cells, B-cell-depleted T cells, or PBMCs.

Sequencing used immunoSEQ multiplex PCR; TCRdb keeps in-frame clones, though not all of them. This table has 400,000 or so clones, about 91% appearing once. The source is a woman aged 35 to 49 with COVID-19, enrolled during active disease. V and J are TRBV19 and TRBJ2-5; TRBD2 agrees at 7 bases. Specimen: peripheral blood. In DNA form, the CDR3 reads TGTGCCAGTAGTATAGGGAACCTAGCGGCCGACCAAGAGACCCAGTACTTC. Its translation is CASSIGNLAADQETQYF.